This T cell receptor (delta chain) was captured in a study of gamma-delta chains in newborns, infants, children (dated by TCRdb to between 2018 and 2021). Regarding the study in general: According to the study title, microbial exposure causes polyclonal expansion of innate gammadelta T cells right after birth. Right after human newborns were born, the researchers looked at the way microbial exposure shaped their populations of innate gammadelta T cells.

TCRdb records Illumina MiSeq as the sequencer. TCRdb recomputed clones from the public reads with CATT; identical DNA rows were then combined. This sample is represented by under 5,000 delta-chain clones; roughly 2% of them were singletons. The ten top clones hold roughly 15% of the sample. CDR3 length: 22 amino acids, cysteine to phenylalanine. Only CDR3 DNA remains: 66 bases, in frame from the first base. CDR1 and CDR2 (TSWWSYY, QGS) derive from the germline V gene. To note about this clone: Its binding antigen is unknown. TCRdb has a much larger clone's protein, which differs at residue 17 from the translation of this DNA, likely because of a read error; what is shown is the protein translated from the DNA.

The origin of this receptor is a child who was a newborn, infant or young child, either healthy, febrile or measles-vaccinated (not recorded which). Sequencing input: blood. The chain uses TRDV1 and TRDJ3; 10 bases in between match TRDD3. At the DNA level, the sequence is TGTGCTCTTGGGCCTCTAACTGGGGGATCCCTTTCCCTCTCCTGGGACGCCCGACAGATGTTTTTC. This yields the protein CALGPLTGGSLSLSWDARQMFF.